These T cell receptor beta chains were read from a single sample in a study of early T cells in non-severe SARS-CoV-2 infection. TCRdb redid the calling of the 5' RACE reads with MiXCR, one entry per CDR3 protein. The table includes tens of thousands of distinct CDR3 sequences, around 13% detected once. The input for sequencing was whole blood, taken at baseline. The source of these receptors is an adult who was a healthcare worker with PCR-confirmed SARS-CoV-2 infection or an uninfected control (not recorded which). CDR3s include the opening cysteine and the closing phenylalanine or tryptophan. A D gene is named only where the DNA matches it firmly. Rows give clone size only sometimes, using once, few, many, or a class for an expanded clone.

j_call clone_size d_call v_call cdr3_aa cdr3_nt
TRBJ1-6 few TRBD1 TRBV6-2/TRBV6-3 CASSYSEGARSPLHF TGTGCCAGCAGTTACTCGGAGGGGGCGAGATCACCCCTCCACTTT
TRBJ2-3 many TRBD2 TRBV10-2 CASSLGLVADTQYF TGCGCCAGCTCCCTTGGACTAGTCGCAGATACGCAGTATTTT
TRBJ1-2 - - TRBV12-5 CASGRRSLTNYGYTF TGTGCTAGTGGCCGGAGGTCTCTGACTAACTATGGCTACACCTTC
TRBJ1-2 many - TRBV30 CAWSGDRHGYTF TGTGCCTGGAGTGGAGACAGGCATGGCTACACCTTC
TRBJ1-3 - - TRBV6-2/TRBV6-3 CASSYGFGSGNTIYF TGTGCCAGCAGTTACGGCTTTGGCTCTGGAAACACCATATATTTT
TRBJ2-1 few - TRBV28 CASSLFRDSNEQFF TGTGCCAGCAGTTTATTCCGAGACAGCAATGAGCAGTTCTTC
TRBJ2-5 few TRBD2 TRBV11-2 CASSGGTSWSLYQETQYF TGTGCCAGCAGCGGAGGGACTAGTTGGAGCTTGTACCAAGAGACCCAGTACTTC
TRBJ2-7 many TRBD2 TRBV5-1 CASSSTTGTSPPREQYF TGCGCCAGCAGCTCAACTACCGGGACTAGCCCGCCTAGGGAGCAGTACTTC
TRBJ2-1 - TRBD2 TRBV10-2 CASRRTPAGGHEFF TGCGCCAGCAGGAGGACCCCAGCGGGAGGTCATGAGTTCTTC
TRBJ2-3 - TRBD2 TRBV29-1 CSAGTSNSDTQYF TGCAGCGCCGGGACTAGCAATTCCGATACGCAGTATTTT
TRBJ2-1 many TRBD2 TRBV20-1 CSAGDRRLAGTPYNEQFF TGCAGTGCTGGAGACCGCCGACTAGCGGGGACTCCCTACAATGAGCAGTTCTTC